This T cell receptor beta chain was captured by sequencing in a study of blood T cell repertoires in COVID-19 (TCRdb year 2020). Broadly, across the study: Samples from collaborators originated in the United States, Italy and Spain and spanned both the acute and convalescent phases of COVID-19. HLA class I and class II types, where available, came from metadata supplied by the sample provider rather than from assay-based typing. Samples were obtained from the ongoing ImmuneRACE study (first 160 participants) and from 1,254 subjects provided by 6 global collaborators. The material from the prospective study consisted of cDNA or gDNA derived from T cells, B-cell-depleted T cells, or PBMCs. Deeply sampled blood TCRbeta repertoires from subjects exposed to, actively infected with, or recovered from COVID-19 were included in the dataset. A de-identified subject ID, COVID-19 status, age in years and sex were almost always included in the sample metadata. The repertoires were made available in a free public database intended to serve as a resource for research on the immune response to SARS-CoV-2.

TCRbeta CDR3 regions were amplified from genomic DNA using the immunoSEQ Assay, a bias-controlled multiplex PCR. Per the source publication's procedure: Within the assay, amplification of reference gene primers was used to estimate how many nucleated cells each sample contained. To quantify the absolute abundance of each unique TCRbeta CDR3 rearrangement, sequence reads were collapsed and filtered. For each sample, productive Simpson clonality was calculated as the square root of Simpson's diversity index across productive rearrangements. The immuneACCESS repertoire file appears here via TCRdb, limited to in-frame rearrangements. These files lack a portion of the clones; in checked studies, under half of the deficit traces to unresolved V genes, and the cause of the others is not known. That table is the source of V, J and clone size, and D and trimming were worked out from the DNA. The sample yields 200,000 to 300,000 clones; approximately 82% were counted once. The biggest ten clones account for more than 1.5% of the sample.

V is reduced by 7 bases and J by 0 bases, leaving a spacing of 9 bases between them. From the cysteine through the phenylalanine, the CDR3 covers 14 amino acids. The retained sequence is limited to the CDR3, 42 bases, with the frame set at the first base. CDR1 and CDR2 are read off the germline V gene (reference sequence) as LNHDA and SQIVND. Samples from volunteer blood donors who had recovered from COVID-19 were contributed by a second Seattle source. The collaborating institutions used their own protocols to collect whole blood in K2EDTA tubes. For TCRbeta analysis, collaborators shipped samples as frozen whole blood, isolated PBMCs, or DNA extracted from either of those sample types. Of note for this clone: Its antigen specificity is not known. Base qualities are not at hand, and no much larger clone is one base apart.

Beyond this particular receptor, the publication reports: Clinical and demographic metadata were provided uncurated, with the amount varying by source and participant.

The sample was peripheral blood. The receptor was derived from a man aged 30-40 years who had recovered from COVID-19. This sequence uses TRBV19 and TRBJ1-4; no D gene can be assigned with confidence. The CDR3 region: CASTGSATNEKLFF. The nucleotides are TGTGCCAGTACCGGTTCCGCAACTAATGAAAAACTGTTTTTT.